This TCR beta chain was retrieved from a study of shared clonotypes between healthy human individuals. Study details: The donor pool was made up of a couple of women and a few men aged 18 to 49.

A word on this clone: No antigen is known for it.

The CDR3 length is 16 residues. Germline V gives CDR1 LNHDA, CDR2 SQIVND (reference sequence). V trimming: 3 bases; J trimming: 4 bases; junction bases outside the gene matches: 7. Study outcomes and limitations: A limitation of the genetic and exposure-history diversity represented arose from few donors.

The sequencing of unsorted PBMC DNA took place on ten immunoSEQ deep assay plates. Sequenced by immunoSEQ multiplex PCR; TCRdb stores in-frame clones only, minus some. This sample has around 480,000 clones, with about 79% found just once. The sample consisted of PBMCs. This clonotype originated in a woman between 40 and 50 years old in good health. Some clones in this sample may be carry-over from other donors' samples. V usage is TRBV19 and J usage is TRBJ1-3; 9 positions agree with TRBD1. CDR3 region: CASSILGTGIGNTIYF. CDR3 bases: TGTGCCAGTAGTATCCTCGGGACAGGGATCGGAAACACCATATATTTT.